This is a list of T cell receptor beta chains from one sample in a study of blood T cell repertoires in COVID-19. The protocol was immunoSEQ multiplex PCR, while the TCRdb copy is restricted to in-frame clones and leaves out a portion. The sample comprises 270,000 or so clones, roughly 89% of which are singletons, and approximately 2.3% rests with the top ten. What was sequenced was peripheral blood. The source of these receptors is a woman aged 55-69 years with COVID-19, enrolled during active disease. CDR3s leave out the opening cysteine and the closing phenylalanine or tryptophan.

J	V	CDR3
TRBJ2-2	TRBV27	ASSFGTGFTGELF
TRBJ1-1	TRBV7-9	ASSLGGLGSEAF
TRBJ2-3	TRBV19	ASSIQGGTDTQY
TRBJ2-2	TRBV11-2	ASSSGTGNTGELF
TRBJ1-1	TRBV9	ASSAKQGYMNTEAF
TRBJ2-7	TRBV6-2/TRBV6-3	ASSSWPNKKY
TRBJ2-1	TRBV7-6	ASSKAGGNYNEQF
TRBJ2-3	TRBV7-6	ASSHPPGLAGRSTDTQY
TRBJ2-7	TRBV13	ASSLRLGDSHYEQY
TRBJ2-5	TRBV2	ASSGTSGGAETQY
TRBJ1-2	TRBV12-5	ASGLVPNPTLGYT
TRBJ2-3	TRBV5-1	ASSLALAGELSTDTQY
TRBJ1-1	TRBV9	ASSVSSGVNTEAF
TRBJ1-2	TRBV19	ASSDRNYGYT
TRBJ1-1	TRBV9	ASSPLSTEAF
TRBJ1-2	TRBV6-2/TRBV6-3	ASSVNLGQGVNYGYT
TRBJ2-5	TRBV7-6	ASSPIARGLEKETQY
TRBJ1-5	TRBV19	ASWGRGSNQPQH
TRBJ1-2	TRBV11-2	ASSLGTCGYT
TRBJ2-7	TRBV4-3	ASSQELVARQQY
TRBJ1-4	TRBV3-1/TRBV3-2	ASSQGIEGKLF
TRBJ1-2	TRBV18	ASSPGTGVPYGYT
TRBJ2-1	TRBV9	ASSVGGWGQYNEQF
TRBJ1-6	TRBV7-2	ASSLRRGLDNSPLH
TRBJ2-7	TRBV7-3	ASSITGTYEQY
TRBJ2-3	TRBV5-1	ASGLGGVPDTQY
TRBJ1-1	TRBV10-3	AISEGVGAF
TRBJ1-3	TRBV6-5	ACRRGASGNTIY
TRBJ1-6	TRBV5-1	ASRIETVENSPLH
TRBJ1-4	TRBV6-6	ASNLEGAATNEKLF
TRBJ1-3	TRBV10-3	AISESNLRENTIY
TRBJ1-2	TRBV19	ASTVPQGAYGYT
TRBJ2-7	TRBV7-2	ASRGDSLYSYEQY
TRBJ1-4	TRBV20-1	SASVSGDNEKLF
TRBJ1-2	TRBV6-1	ASSEAYRGDGYT
TRBJ1-5	TRBV19	ASSIGGRQPQH
TRBJ2-7	TRBV4-3	ASSQDAGQFLNEQY
TRBJ2-7	TRBV7-9	ASSFEGDYEQY
TRBJ1-1	TRBV10-2	ASRESGQFKTEAF